The 23 T cell receptor beta chains listed next were all sequenced from one sample in a study of beta chain features in type 1 diabetes. Regarding the study as a whole: Shorter TCRB CDR3s, moderately but significantly so, marked every one of the four CD4+ subsets in Type 1 diabetes patients.

The entirety of the isolated RNA underwent reverse transcription, so expressed TCRB transcripts were sequenced. Assay: immunoSEQ multiplex PCR; the TCRdb copy retains only in-frame clones and omits some. The data contain about 710,000 clones, roughly an eighth of them singletons. Antigens of these TCRs are unknown. Specimen: naive CD4+ T cells from blood. Source of these receptors: a man between 18 and 35 years old with type 1 diabetes.

The chain combines TRBV5-1 with TRBJ1-2; 7 bases are shared with TRBD1. Trimming cost V 5 bases and J 8 bases; bases outside gene matches: 9. The V gene's germline CDR1 is SGHRS and CDR2 YFSETQ. This CDR3 spans 13 amino acids. In DNA form, the CDR3 reads TGCGCCAGCAGAGCGACAGGGATCGACGGCTACACCTTC. The encoded protein is CASRATGIDGYTF.

J is TRBJ1-1 and V is TRBV18, with D unresolved. The CDR3 has 14 amino acids. V was shortened by 0 bases and J by 8 bases, with 13 bases between the two germline ends. The germline CDR1 and CDR2 sequences are KGHSH and LQKENI. CDR3 DNA sequence: TGTGCCAGCTCACCACCTGGATTGGACGGAGAAGCTTTCTTT. The encoded protein is CASSPPGLDGEAFF.

This clone was counted between two and nine times. The chain recombines TRBV9 with TRBJ1-6; no clear D. CDR1 is SGDLS, CDR2 YYNGEE, per germline. The CDR3 is 17 residues long. Trimming stripped 2 bases from V and 0 bases from J, with 12 bases between. The CDR3 DNA reads as TGTGCCAGCAGCGTTCAAGAGTTAAGCTCCTATAATTCACCCCTCCACTTT. Translated: CASSVQELSSYNSPLHF.

In its sample, this clone was seen a few times. The rearrangement joins TRBV30 to TRBJ1-1; D not certain. The V gene lost 4 bases and the J gene lost 4 bases, with 13 bases spanning the gap. CDR3 length: 13 amino acids. CDR1 and CDR2 from the germline V gene are GTSNPN and SVGIG (reference sequence). This CDR3 is CAWTFGGPTEAFF. The CDR3, as DNA: TGTGCCTGGACGTTCGGAGGGCCCACTGAAGCTTTCTTT.

DNA for the CDR3: TGTGCCCAGGAGGTGATGGCTGGAAACACCATATATTTT. This gives the protein CAQEVMAGNTIYF. The chain employs TRBV30 and TRBJ1-3; D is undetermined. V gave up 8 bases and J gave up 2 bases, with 13 bases separating them. The V gene's germline CDR1 is GTSNPN and CDR2 SVGIG (reference sequence). The CDR3 is made up of 13 amino acids.

The chain is built from TRBV30 and TRBJ1-2; D is possibly TRBD1 (5 bases). V was shortened by 8 bases and J by 2 bases, with 15 bases between the two germline ends. This CDR3 contains 13 residues. The germline gives CDR1 GTSNPN, CDR2 SVGIG (reference sequence). The CDR3 loop is CAARDGWNYGYTF. The CDR3 DNA follows: TGTGCCGCCCGGGACGGATGGAACTATGGCTACACCTTC. The full variable domain, completed using reference TRBV30 and TRBJ1-2, is SQTIHQWPATLVQPVGSPLSLECTVEGTSNPNLYWYRQAAGRGLQLLFYSVGIGQISSEVPQNLSASRPQDRQFILSSKKLLLSDSGFYLCAARDGWNYGYTFGSGTRLTVV.

The rearrangement joins TRBV5-1 to TRBJ1-1; 8 nucleotides match TRBD1. Germline-derived CDR1 and CDR2 are SGHRS and YFSETQ. The CDR3 has 17 residues. V shed 3 bases, J shed 3 bases, and the junction held 13 bases outside the gene matches. CDR3 in DNA: TGCGCCAGCAGCTCCGTCCCGGGACAGGACCCCTACACTGAAGCTTTCTTT. It is translated as CASSSVPGQDPYTEAFF.

This clone has just a few counts. This chain connects TRBV5-4 to TRBJ1-2; the match to TRBD1 covers 10 bases. The CDR3 runs 17 residues. J was trimmed by 8 bases and V by 6 bases; bases with no gene match: 19. The germline gives CDR1 SGHNT, CDR2 YYREEE (reference sequence). CDR3: CASKYRDRGVILPGYTF. The DNA for the CDR3 is TGTGCCAGCAAGTACCGGGACAGGGGTGTCATTCTGCCCGGCTACACCTTC.

This clone was counted a few times. The V call is TRBV6-5, the J call TRBJ2-6; weak D call: TRBD1 (6 bases). Trimming took off 1 base at V and 2 bases at J, with 9 bases between the two ends. The CDR3 runs to 16 residues. CDR1 and CDR2 from the germline V gene are MNHEY and SVGAGI. The CDR3: CASSYYREAGANVLTF. The CDR3 DNA reads TGTGCCAGCAGTTACTACAGGGAAGCTGGGGCCAACGTCCTGACTTTC.

V and J are TRBV28 and TRBJ1-5; D is unclear. V dropped 10 bases and J dropped 6 bases, with 13 bases sitting between them. The germline V gene encodes CDR1 MDHEN and CDR2 SYDVKM. The length of the CDR3 is 12 residues. CDR3 in amino acids: CATEEGGQPQHF. The CDR3 coding sequence is TGTGCCACCGAAGAGGGTGGTCAGCCCCAGCATTTT. Supplemented by reference TRBV28 and TRBJ1-5, the full variable domain reads DVKVTQSSRYLVKRTGEKVFLECVQDMDHENMFWYRQDPGLGLRLIYFSYDVKMKEKGDIPEGYSVSREKKERFSLILESASTNQTSMYLCATEEGGQPQHFGDGTRLSIL.

This clone appeared a single time. V is TRBV7-9 and J is TRBJ1-2; 9 bases are a match to TRBD1. Germline lookup yields CDR1 SEHNR and CDR2 FQNEAQ (reference sequence). The CDR3 spans 14 residues. V dropped 5 bases and J dropped 8; count of bases not matched to a gene: 9. Here the CDR3 reads CASSPRDRVSGYTF. In nucleotides, the CDR3 is TGTGCCAGCAGCCCGCGGGACAGGGTATCCGGCTACACCTTC.

The chain joins TRBV29-1 to TRBJ2-3, with D maybe TRBD1 (5 bases). Per the germline V gene, CDR1 is SQVTM and CDR2 is ANQGSEA. Trimming removed 5 bases from V and 9 bases from J, with 15 bases in between. CDR3 length: 12 amino acids. The CDR3 DNA reads TGCAGCGTTTCCGTACAGGAAGACACGCAGTATTTT. Translated, it gives CSVSVQEDTQYF.

This clone has more than one count but fewer than ten. The chain combines TRBV2 with TRBJ2-1; D is unclear. Germline lookup yields CDR1 SNHLY and CDR2 FYNNEI. The CDR3 has 14 amino acids. V dropped 0 bases and J dropped 2 bases, with 5 bases sitting between them. CDR3 DNA: TGTGCCAGCAGTGAAGCTAGCACCTACAATGAGCAGTTCTTC. Amino acids: CASSEASTYNEQFF.

The chain employs TRBV5-1 and TRBJ2-1, with 11 bases lining up with TRBD1. This CDR3 has 16 amino acids. Germline CDR1 and CDR2: SGHRS and YFSETQ. J was trimmed by 5 bases and V by 3 bases; bases with no gene match: 7. The chain's CDR3 is CASSWAPGQGDNEQFF. CDR3 in DNA: TGCGCCAGCAGCTGGGCGCCGGGACAGGGGGACAATGAGCAGTTCTTC.

The chain has TRBV7-3 and TRBJ1-5, with D possibly matching TRBD1 (5 bases). V was trimmed by 3 bases and J by 6 bases, leaving 12 bases between them. Germline CDR1 is SGHTA and CDR2 is FQGTGA. The length of the CDR3 is 14 residues. This CDR3 is CASSFEPRGQPQHF. The CDR3 region has the DNA TGTGCCAGCAGCTTCGAGCCTAGGGGTCAGCCCCAGCATTTT.

This clone was detected a few times. The gene calls are TRBV7-9 and TRBJ1-3, with 11 bases fitting TRBD1. The trim removed 6 bases at V and 5 bases at J, leaving 6 bases unmatched. In germline, CDR1 is SEHNR, CDR2 FQNEAQ (reference sequence). This CDR3 comprises 15 residues. The CDR3 sequence is CASSRDRGTRNTIYF. In DNA, the CDR3 is TGTGCCAGCAGTCGGGACAGGGGGACCCGAAACACCATATATTTT.

This clone was found a few times. This chain connects TRBV30 to TRBJ2-3; D is unclear. Between the trimmed V and J ends, which lost 0 bases and 1 base, there was a span of 20 bases. The CDR3 has 18 residues. Germline assignment: CDR1 GTSNPN and CDR2 SVGIG (reference sequence). CDR3 amino acids: CAWSVHRGTASRTDTQYF. The CDR3 nucleotides are TGTGCCTGGAGTGTACATAGAGGAACCGCCTCTCGCACAGATACGCAGTATTTT.

The chain employs TRBV4-3 and TRBJ2-1, with TRBD2 as a possible D gene (5 bases). CDR1 is LGHNA, CDR2 YSLEER, per germline. There are 13 residues in the CDR3. Trimming removed 4 bases from V and 7 bases from J, with 11 bases in between. The CDR3 loop reads CASSRGRENEQFF. The CDR3 nucleotides are TGCGCCAGCAGCCGCGGTCGGGAAAATGAGCAGTTCTTC.

CDR3 coding DNA: TGTGCCAGCAGTACTCGACAGGGAATCTCTGGAAACACCATATATTTT. Residues: CASSTRQGISGNTIYF. V usage is TRBV7-9 and J usage is TRBJ1-3; 7 bases align to TRBD1. The CDR3 spans 16 residues. Per the germline V gene, CDR1 is SEHNR and CDR2 is FQNEAQ (reference sequence). Losses at the gene ends were 6 bases for V and 0 bases for J; bases not matched to a gene: 8.

The CDR3, as DNA: TGCAGTGGCTATGCGGGGGCGGGAGGCGACGAGCAGTACTTC. It specifies CSGYAGAGGDEQYF. This chain connects TRBV29-1 to TRBJ2-7; 8 positions agree with TRBD2. Germline V CDR1 and CDR2: SQVTM, ANQGSEA. The CDR3 has 14 amino acids.

The CDR3 sequence is CASSEIKTVSKSYTF. CDR3 sequence (DNA): TGTGCCAGCAGTGAAATTAAGACAGTAAGCAAGAGCTACACCTTC. The gene calls are TRBV2 and TRBJ1-2; D is perhaps TRBD1 (5 bases). The CDR3 has 15 residues. Per the germline V gene, CDR1 is SNHLY and CDR2 is FYNNEI. Deletions cut 2 bases from V and 9 bases from J, with 19 bases between.

This chain connects TRBV6-6 to TRBJ1-2; D is uncertain. Trimming removed 10 bases at V and 9 bases at J, with 18 bases between. The germline CDR1 and CDR2 sequences are MNHNY and SVGAGI (reference sequence). The CDR3 runs to 12 residues. This CDR3 is CATSGSSVRYTF. DNA for the CDR3: TGTGCCACGTCGGGGAGCTCGGTGCGCTACACCTTC.

The chain joins TRBV11-2 to TRBJ2-1; 8 bases are shared with TRBD2. The V gene end was trimmed by 1 base and the J gene end by 0 bases; junction bases not matched to a gene: 5. CDR3 length: 17 amino acids. The germline V gene has CDR1 SGHAT and CDR2 FQNNGV. CDR3 protein: CASSLVFSGTSYNEQFF. CDR3 bases: TGTGCCAGCAGCTTAGTCTTTAGCGGGACCTCCTACAATGAGCAGTTCTTC.